This record covers a single T cell receptor beta chain. What it binds is not known. PCR primers comprised 60 Vbeta and 13 Jbeta primers. Only in-frame clones appear in the TCRdb table, and some are missing; sequencing was by immunoSEQ multiplex PCR. The top ten hold 8% to 9% of the sample, which has about 98,000 clones, roughly four fifths seen once. This sample is drawn from a study of cytomegalovirus exposure and HLA in healthy donors. Study summary: Counted in an early data release were approximately 85 million unique TCRs from HLA-typed donors.

The length of the CDR3 is 13 residues. Germline values: CDR1 MNHNS, CDR2 SASEGT. Trimming at V came to 10 bases and at J to 7 bases, leaving 7 bases not matched to a gene. The study's findings and limits: The dataset shows that most TCR sequences were rare, while some public TCRs occurred in many donors. TCR beta V segments were, for the most part, productive about 87% or about 30% of the time in an earlier analysis. In a later analysis, compared with equally common non-associated chains, HLA-associated beta chains were more expanded.

The sample taken for sequencing was PBMCs. V and J are TRBV6-1 and TRBJ1-6, with TRBD1 matching 7 bases. The TCR comes from a human donor in good health. The CDR3 DNA follows: TGTGCCACAGGACAGGTCGTGAATTCACCCCTCCACTTT. Translation gives CATGQVVNSPLHF.